Following are 27 T cell receptor beta chains from one sample sequenced in a study of blood T cell repertoires in COVID-19. Profiled with immunoSEQ multiplex PCR; TCRdb holds only in-frame clones, not every one. The sample records about 260,000 clones, 70% to 90% being singletons. Sequencing was performed on peripheral blood. Receptors were obtained from a man aged 25-40 years with active or convalescent COVID-19.

This clone has a single count. The chain uses TRBV11-2 and TRBJ1-4, with 8 bases that match TRBD1. CDR1 is SGHAT and CDR2 is FQNNGV in the germline V gene. This CDR3 has 14 residues. J lost 8 bases, V lost 5 bases, and 7 bases had no gene match. The CDR3 region has the DNA TGTGCCAGCAGCATTGACAGGGGAGGGGAAAAACTGTTTTTT. Its protein is CASSIDRGGEKLFF.

To note about this clone: An end of the junction does not agree with germline; a read error may underlie this. The chain joins TRBV6-5 to TRBJ1-1; TRBD1 aligns across 9 bases. CDR3 length: 12 residues. The germline V gene has CDR1 MNHEY and CDR2 SVGAGI. The CDR3 sequence is CASIDPGQGLLF. Written as DNA, the CDR3 is TGTGCCAGCATCGATCCGGGACAGGGTCTTCTCTTT.

The rearrangement links TRBV7-8 to TRBJ1-3, with D perhaps matching TRBD1 (5 bases). This CDR3 region has 17 residues. The germline CDR1 and CDR2 sequences are SGHVS and FQNEAQ. V lost 5 bases to trimming and J lost 3 bases, with 20 bases between them. CDR3 sequence: CASSLTLGGGYGNTIYF. The CDR3 nucleotides read TGTGCCAGCAGCCTCACCTTGGGGGGAGGTTATGGAAACACCATATATTTT.

This clone came up once. J is TRBJ1-1 and V is TRBV5-8; TRBD1 might be the D (6 bases). Trimming pared 4 bases from V and 6 bases from J, leaving 10 bases between. In germline, CDR1 is SGHTS, CDR2 YDEGEE. The CDR3 has 12 residues. In DNA form, the CDR3 reads TGTGCCAGCAGCCTAGGGGGACCTGAAGCTTTCTTT. Its protein is CASSLGGPEAFF.

The V gene is TRBV7-9, the J gene TRBJ1-2; TRBD1 matches 10 bases. CDR1 and CDR2 (germline): SEHNR, FQNEAQ (reference sequence). The CDR3 runs 16 residues. Trimming took 7 bases from V and 4 from J; bases not matched to a gene: 12. The CDR3 reads CASTSQTGGAGYGYTF. In DNA, the CDR3 is TGTGCCAGCACCTCCCAGACAGGGGGCGCGGGCTATGGCTACACCTTC.

This clone was counted only a few times. The V call is TRBV7-6, the J call TRBJ2-3, with D possibly TRBD1 on 6 matching bases. Trimming shortened V by 5 bases and J by 4 bases, and 10 bases separated the two germline ends. The germline gives CDR1 SGHVS, CDR2 FNYEAQ. There are 13 residues in the CDR3. Written as DNA, the CDR3 is TGTGCCAGCAGCCCAAACAGGGCAGATACGCAGTATTTT. Amino acid sequence: CASSPNRADTQYF.

The rearrangement joins TRBV3-1 (or the pseudogene TRBV3-2) to TRBJ1-2; 12 nucleotides line up with TRBD1. The ends lost 4 bases at V and 3 bases at J; junction bases unmatched: 3. The CDR3 spans 15 residues. Per germline, CDR1 LGHDT and CDR2 YNNKEL (reference sequence). The CDR3 region is CASSLGTGGDYGYTF. CDR3 nucleotide sequence: TGTGCCAGCAGCCTAGGGACAGGGGGCGACTATGGCTACACCTTC.

The chain has TRBV18 and TRBJ2-5; 8 bases align to TRBD2. Germline V CDR1 and CDR2: KGHSH, LQKENI. With V trimmed by 2 bases and J by 1 base, 6 bases remained unmatched. This CDR3 is 16 amino acids long. CDR3 residues: CASSPSQAGVQETQYF. The DNA of the CDR3 is TGTGCCAGCTCACCATCGCAAGCGGGGGTCCAAGAGACCCAGTACTTC.

J is TRBJ2-3 and V is TRBV30; D is perhaps TRBD2 (5 bases). Trimming left V 4 bases short and J 6 bases short, with 26 bases between. The CDR3 consists of 17 residues. The germline CDR1 and CDR2 sequences are GTSNPN and SVGIG (reference sequence). The CDR3: CAWKFALARPPGDTQYF. The CDR3 bases are TGTGCCTGGAAGTTCGCGCTAGCCAGGCCCCCCGGGGATACGCAGTATTTT.

Only one count was recorded for this clone. The chain uses TRBV6-5 and TRBJ2-5; tentatively, D is TRBD2 (6 bases). Germline V CDR1 and CDR2: MNHEY, SVGAGI. V lost 7 bases, J lost 5 bases, and 14 bases lay in between. This CDR3 contains 13 residues. CDR3 protein: CASMRGSWETQYF. CDR3 DNA sequence: TGTGCCAGCATGCGGGGTTCGTGGGAGACCCAGTACTTC.

The V gene is TRBV3-1 (or the pseudogene TRBV3-2), the J gene TRBJ2-5; 9 nucleotides line up with TRBD2. Germline V gene lookup returns CDR1 LGHDT and CDR2 YNNKEL (reference sequence). With V trimmed by 8 bases and J by 2 bases, 6 bases remained unmatched. CDR3 size: 14 residues. The CDR3 DNA is TGTGCCAGCCTGCGGGGGGGGAAACAAGAGACCCAGTACTTC. Encoded protein: CASLRGGKQETQYF.

DNA of the CDR3: TGTGCCAGCAGCTTAGCCGGAGGCTTTGTGGGGGGGTTACTTTCACCCCTCCACTTT. Encoded protein: CASSLAGGFVGGLLSPLHF. This chain connects TRBV11-2 to TRBJ1-6; D perhaps matches TRBD1 (5 bases). The CDR3 is 19 amino acids. V lost 1 base and J lost 9, with 25 bases in between. In germline, CDR1 is SGHAT, CDR2 FQNNGV.

This chain connects TRBV19 to TRBJ1-2, with 7 bases fitting TRBD1. The CDR3 spans 23 residues. The germline CDR1 and CDR2 sequences are LNHDA and SQIVND (reference sequence). After removal of 1 base from V and 4 bases from J, the junction contained 30 bases not matched to a gene. DNA for the CDR3: TGTGCCAGTAGTATAGGAAGGGGTAGTTGGGACAGACCCCCAAGAGCAAAAGCCTATGGCTACACCTTC. Amino acids: CASSIGRGSWDRPPRAKAYGYTF.

The V gene is TRBV2, the J gene TRBJ1-1; the D is unclear. V shed 4 bases and J shed 1 base, with 7 bases lying between them. Germline-derived CDR1 and CDR2 are SNHLY and FYNNEI. The CDR3 is made up of 13 amino acids. The CDR3 sequence is CASSAQPNTEAFF. CDR3 DNA sequence: TGTGCCAGCAGTGCACAGCCGAACACTGAAGCTTTCTTT.

This clone was counted between two and nine times. The chain is built from TRBV3-1 (or the pseudogene TRBV3-2) and TRBJ2-7, with D possibly being TRBD1 (5 bases). The CDR3 is made up of 13 amino acids. Trimming shortened V by 4 bases and J by 7 bases, and 14 bases separated the two germline ends. Per germline, CDR1 LGHDT and CDR2 YNNKEL (reference sequence). The CDR3 DNA is TGTGCCAGCAGCCCGCGGACAATCGATGAGCAGTACTTC. As protein: CASSPRTIDEQYF.

This chain joins TRBV7-6 and TRBJ1-5; no firm D call. This CDR3 comprises 15 residues. The germline V and J ends were trimmed by 4 bases and 9 bases, with 19 bases remaining between them. Per germline, CDR1 SGHVS and CDR2 FNYEAQ. CDR3 sequence reads: CASSSPLARWRPQHF. CDR3 bases: TGTGCCAGCAGCTCCCCTCTAGCCAGGTGGCGGCCCCAGCATTTT.

The V call is TRBV7-3, the J call TRBJ2-5; 10 nucleotides align to TRBD2. Germline CDR1 and CDR2: SGHTA and FQGTGA. Trimming cost V 2 bases and J 2 bases; bases outside gene matches: 2. This CDR3 has 15 amino acids. Here the CDR3 DNA reads TGTGCCAGCAGCTTACTAGCGGGGGTACAAGAGACCCAGTACTTC. Its translation is CASSLLAGVQETQYF.

This rearrangement joins TRBV7-7 to TRBJ2-3; 8 bases are shared with TRBD2. CDR1 and CDR2 from the germline V gene are SSHAT and FNYEAQ (reference sequence). V lost 5 bases, J lost 3 bases, and 10 bases stayed unmatched. CDR3 length: 16 amino acids. CDR3 loop: CASSTRGSGGTDTQYF. DNA of the CDR3: TGTGCCAGCAGCACGCGGGGGAGCGGGGGAACAGATACGCAGTATTTT.

The CDR3 is CASSGTGDQPQHF. In nucleotides, the CDR3 is TGTGCCAGCAGCGGGACAGGAGATCAGCCCCAGCATTTT. The J gene is TRBJ1-5, the V gene TRBV19; 8 positions match TRBD1. CDR1 and CDR2 (germline): LNHDA, SQIVND (reference sequence). Losses at the gene ends were 9 bases for V and 5 bases for J; bases not matched to a gene: 6. The CDR3 sequence is 13 residues long.

This chain uses TRBV4-1 with TRBJ2-5; TRBD2 agrees at 14 bases. Germline V gene data show CDR1 as MGHRA and CDR2 as YSYEKL. Germline trimming cut 4 bases from V and 4 bases from J; bases unmatched to any gene: 11. The CDR3 contains 18 residues. DNA of the CDR3: TGCGCCAGCAGCCCCCAGGGACTAGCGGGGGCCTTCCCAGAGACCCAGTACTTC. As protein: CASSPQGLAGAFPETQYF.

The chain has TRBV4-1 and TRBJ1-6; perhaps TRBD1 as D (5 bases). Trimming took 0 bases from V and 8 from J, leaving 11 bases between them. The germline V gene encodes CDR1 MGHRA and CDR2 YSYEKL. The CDR3 consists of 15 residues. The CDR3 nucleotides read TGCGCCAGCAGCCAAGATCTCAGGGCGGATTCACCCCTCCACTTT. This sequence encodes CASSQDLRADSPLHF.

The J gene is TRBJ1-2, the V gene TRBV6-5; 10 nucleotides match TRBD1. V dropped 0 bases and J dropped 8; count of bases not matched to a gene: 6. CDR1 is MNHEY, CDR2 SVGAGI, per germline. The CDR3 is 15 residues long. The chain's CDR3 is CASSYSPGQGYGYTF. CDR3 nucleotide sequence: TGTGCCAGCAGTTACTCCCCGGGACAGGGGTACGGCTACACCTTC.

The genes are TRBV2 and TRBJ1-6; D is unresolved. The CDR3 extends over 12 amino acids. Germline assignment: CDR1 SNHLY and CDR2 FYNNEI. V lost 6 bases to trimming and J lost 7 bases, with 7 bases between them. DNA of the CDR3: TGTGCCAGCAGGGGAGCGAATTCACCCCTCCACTTT. Its translation: CASRGANSPLHF.

The rearrangement links TRBV9 to TRBJ2-2; the match to TRBD1 covers 9 bases. Germline trimming cut 4 bases from V and 2 bases from J; bases unmatched to any gene: 9. Germline-derived CDR1 and CDR2 are SGDLS and YYNGEE. The CDR3 loop spans 17 amino acids. CDR3 sequence reads: CASSLGRDRVNTGELFF. CDR3 in DNA: TGTGCCAGCAGCCTGGGCCGGGACAGGGTAAACACCGGGGAGCTGTTTTTT. Looking up the rest from reference TRBV9 and TRBJ2-2 gives the full variable domain: DSGVTQTPKHLITATGQRVTLRCSPRSGDLSVYWYQQSLDQGLQFLIQYYNGEERAKGNILERFSAQQFPDLHSELNLSSLELGDSALYFCASSLGRDRVNTGELFFGEGSRLTVL.

The J gene is TRBJ2-3, the V gene TRBV6-5, with 7 bases lining up with TRBD2. This CDR3 is built from 14 residues. Germline CDR1 is MNHEY and CDR2 is SVGAGI. J gave up 5 bases and V 7 bases, and 9 bases lay outside the gene matches. For the CDR3, the DNA is TGTGCCAGCACCGGACGCGGGGGAATAGATACGCAGTATTTT. Its protein is CASTGRGGIDTQYF.

The chain is built from TRBV7-2 and TRBJ1-2; D is unclear. CDR3 length equals 18 residues. Germline-derived CDR1 and CDR2 are SGHTA and FQGNSA. Trimming removed 0 bases at V and 7 bases at J, with 24 bases between. The CDR3 reads CASSLAPGTQFYFGGYTF. The DNA of the CDR3 is TGTGCCAGCAGCTTAGCGCCAGGAACGCAATTTTACTTTGGTGGCTACACCTTC.

The chain carries TRBV23-1 and TRBJ2-7, with D possibly TRBD1 on 5 matching bases. TRBV23-1 is recorded as an ORF, its role being uncertain. The length of the CDR3 is 12 residues. The ends were cut back, 4 bases at V and 8 bases at J, with 12 bases in the middle. The DNA of the CDR3 is TGCGCCAGCAGTCCAGGGAATTGGAAGCAGTACTTC. It specifies CASSPGNWKQYF.